Listed here are 24 T cell receptor beta chains from one sample, sequenced in a study of cytomegalovirus exposure and HLA in healthy donors. Researchers ran the PCR with 60 Vbeta and 13 Jbeta primers. The protocol was immunoSEQ multiplex PCR, while the TCRdb copy is restricted to in-frame clones and leaves out a portion. The sample includes 250,000 to 350,000 clones, around 90% of them seen just once. The sample taken for sequencing was PBMCs. The receptors were gathered from a woman between 18 and 29 years old in good health and CMV-seronegative.

The chain links TRBV5-4 to TRBJ1-2; the D gene is possibly TRBD1 (6 bases). The V end lost 3 bases, the J end lost 0 bases, and 12 bases lay between the germline ends. This CDR3 spans 15 amino acids. Germline CDR1 reads SGHNT; CDR2 reads YYREEE (reference sequence). The CDR3, as DNA: TGTGCCAGCAGCTATGGGAACAGGGCTAACTATGGCTACACCTTC. Encoded protein: CASSYGNRANYGYTF.

This chain uses TRBV5-6 with TRBJ2-5; TRBD1 is a possible D gene (5 bases). CDR1 SGHDT and CDR2 YYEEEE come from the germline V gene. The CDR3 spans 14 residues. V was shortened by 7 bases and J by 5 bases, with 18 bases between the two germline ends. The DNA for the CDR3 is TGTGCCAGCGTTTGGGGTAGGGGTCGGGAGACCCAGTACTTC. Translation: CASVWGRGRETQYF.

The V and J genes are TRBV13 and TRBJ2-5; possibly TRBD2 for D (6 bases). Germline CDR1 PRHDT, CDR2 FYEKMQ (reference sequence). The CDR3 has 16 amino acids. V gave up 2 bases and J gave up 0 bases, with 13 bases separating them. The DNA of the CDR3 is TGTGCCAGCAGCTTAACCGGGGGAGCGTACCAAGAGACCCAGTACTTC. This codes for CASSLTGGAYQETQYF.

The J gene is TRBJ2-5, the V gene TRBV13, with D possibly TRBD2 on 5 matching bases. The CDR3 runs to 13 residues. Germline values: CDR1 PRHDT, CDR2 FYEKMQ (reference sequence). Trimming took 0 bases from V and 5 from J, leaving 7 bases between them. In DNA form, the CDR3 reads TGTGCCAGCAGCTTAGGTAGGGAGGAGACCCAGTACTTC. Residues: CASSLGREETQYF.

The gene calls are TRBV7-3 and TRBJ1-1; no firm D call. The V and J ends lost 4 bases and 1 base respectively, with 10 bases between them. The CDR3 is 14 residues long. Germline V gene sequence: CDR1 SGHTA, CDR2 FQGTGA. In nucleotides, the CDR3 is TGTGCCAGCAGCTCCTACGTACCGAACACTGAAGCTTTCTTT. Amino acid sequence: CASSSYVPNTEAFF.

In this sample, this clone turned up a few times. CDR3 in amino acids: CASSLSRPPDGNEQFF. CDR3 in DNA: TGTGCCAGCAGTTTGAGTCGGCCCCCAGACGGGAATGAGCAGTTCTTC. The chain carries TRBV27 and TRBJ2-1; D is ambiguous. Trimming left V 3 bases short and J 7 bases short, with 19 bases between. This CDR3 has 16 amino acids. CDR1 and CDR2 from the germline V gene are MNHEY and SMNVEV (reference sequence).

The genes are TRBV4-1 and TRBJ2-3, with 7 bases lining up with TRBD1. There are 17 residues in the CDR3. Germline trimming cut 0 bases from V and 4 bases from J; bases unmatched to any gene: 10. From germline, CDR1 is MGHRA and CDR2 YSYEKL. The CDR3 spells CASSQDPRGDRPDTQYF. The CDR3 DNA reads TGCGCCAGCAGCCAAGATCCAAGAGGGGACAGACCAGATACGCAGTATTTT.

The V and J genes are TRBV7-9 and TRBJ1-4; 11 positions agree with TRBD1. The germline V gene encodes CDR1 SEHNR and CDR2 FQNEAQ (reference sequence). The V gene end was trimmed by 6 bases and the J gene end by 8 bases; junction bases not matched to a gene: 5. The CDR3 length is 14 residues. The CDR3 region is CASRRTGGEEKLFF. For the CDR3, the DNA is TGTGCCAGCAGGAGGACAGGGGGCGAAGAAAAACTGTTTTTT.

In its sample, this clone was seen once. J is TRBJ2-2 and V is TRBV7-9, with TRBD1 matching 7 bases. The CDR3 has 14 residues. The V gene end was trimmed by 4 bases and the J gene end by 6 bases; junction bases not matched to a gene: 5. Germline CDR1 is SEHNR and CDR2 is FQNEAQ (reference sequence). The CDR3 DNA reads as TGTGCCAGCAGCTCCGACAGGGCCGCCGGGGAGCTGTTTTTT. It encodes CASSSDRAAGELFF.

The chain joins TRBV19 to TRBJ2-2; 8 nucleotides match TRBD2. The CDR3 is 20 amino acids. The trim removed 5 bases at V and 2 bases at J, leaving 19 bases unmatched. Germline V gives CDR1 LNHDA, CDR2 SQIVND (reference sequence). The CDR3 DNA reads as TGTGCCAGTAGTCAAAATCGTCCCCCTGGGCGGGGGGCTAACACCGGGGAGCTGTTTTTT. This translates into CASSQNRPPGRGANTGELFF.

The chain joins TRBV2 to TRBJ2-1, with D hard to call. Germline CDR1 reads SNHLY; CDR2 reads FYNNEI. The CDR3 is 13 residues long. Trimming stripped 6 bases from V and 8 bases from J, with 14 bases between. The CDR3 reads CASSRLGDYEQFF. In DNA form, the CDR3 reads TGTGCCAGCAGCCGGCTAGGTGACTATGAGCAGTTCTTC.

The rearrangement uses TRBV15 and TRBJ2-3; maybe TRBD2 (5 bases). Germline V lookup: CDR1 LNHNV, CDR2 YYDKDF (reference sequence). The CDR3 has 19 residues. Trimming pared 1 base from V and 0 bases from J, leaving 20 bases between. The CDR3 protein is CATSRGGDLDWVSTDTQYF. CDR3 DNA sequence: TGTGCCACCAGCAGAGGGGGAGACCTTGACTGGGTTAGCACAGATACGCAGTATTTT.

This rearrangement joins TRBV4-1 to TRBJ2-7; 10 bases fit TRBD2. V was pared by 0 bases and J by 2 bases, with 7 bases of the junction left unmatched. The CDR3 length is 17 residues. Germline CDR1 is MGHRA and CDR2 is YSYEKL. In DNA form, the CDR3 reads TGCGCCAGCAGCCAAGATTGGGCTAGCGGGGGAACCTACGAGCAGTACTTC. It codes for CASSQDWASGGTYEQYF.

This sequence joins TRBV7-6 and TRBJ1-6, with unresolved D. V shed 5 bases and J shed 0 bases, with 11 bases lying between them. Per germline, CDR1 SGHVS and CDR2 FNYEAQ. The length of the CDR3 is 16 residues. This chain's CDR3 is CASSRHGSSYNSPLHF. DNA for the CDR3: TGTGCCAGCAGCCGTCATGGGAGCTCCTATAATTCACCCCTCCACTTT.

This rearrangement joins TRBV6-5 to TRBJ2-2, with D perhaps matching TRBD2 (5 bases). Looked up from germline, CDR1 is MNHEY and CDR2 is SVGAGI. The CDR3 consists of 12 residues. Trimming removed 5 bases at V and 7 bases at J, with 8 bases between. The CDR3 region is CASSRGLGELFF. The CDR3 coding sequence is TGTGCCAGCAGTCGCGGACTCGGGGAGCTGTTTTTT.

The V call is TRBV4-2, the J call TRBJ2-5; 14 bases are a match to TRBD2. The J segment lost 1 base and the V segment lost 3 bases, leaving 4 bases of the junction unmatched. The CDR3 has 17 amino acids. Germline CDR1 is LGHNA and CDR2 is YNFKEQ. CDR3 amino acids: CASSHGLAGGLQETQYF. CDR3 DNA sequence: TGTGCCAGCAGCCACGGACTAGCGGGGGGCCTCCAAGAGACCCAGTACTTC.

V usage is TRBV5-4 and J usage is TRBJ2-1; a possible D gene is TRBD2 (5 bases). Trimming took 4 bases from V and 6 from J, leaving 14 bases between them. Germline-derived CDR1 and CDR2 are SGHNT and YYREEE (reference sequence). This CDR3 spans 14 amino acids. Here the CDR3 DNA reads TGTGCCAGCAGCAACCGGGAAATTTTCAATGAGCAGTTCTTC. Protein product: CASSNREIFNEQFF.

The CDR3 is CATQLAGAANTRNEQFF. The CDR3, as DNA: TGTGCCACGCAACTAGCGGGGGCGGCTAATACGAGGAATGAGCAGTTCTTC. J is TRBJ2-1 and V is TRBV2, with 11 bases aligning to TRBD2. This CDR3 has 17 residues. V gave up 10 bases and J gave up 7 bases; unmatched junction bases: 18. From germline, CDR1 is SNHLY and CDR2 FYNNEI.

V is TRBV6-5 and J is TRBJ1-1; D may be TRBD1 (5 bases). The V and J ends lost 5 bases and 5 bases respectively, with 15 bases between them. The CDR3 totals 14 residues. The V gene's germline CDR1 is MNHEY and CDR2 SVGAGI. CDR3 DNA sequence: TGTGCCAGCAGTCCCCTAACAGGCGAAACTGAAGCTTTCTTT. Translating it yields CASSPLTGETEAFF.

The CDR3 region is CASSPSTGLNTEAFF. The CDR3 region has the DNA TGTGCCAGCAGCCCCTCGACAGGGCTGAACACTGAAGCTTTCTTT. This rearrangement joins TRBV6-5 to TRBJ1-1, with TRBD1 matching over 7 bases. With 6 bases clipped from V and 0 bases from J, the junction kept 7 bases outside the gene matches. The CDR3 loop spans 15 amino acids. Germline CDR1 MNHEY, CDR2 SVGAGI.

V and J are TRBV7-9 and TRBJ1-1; D not resolved. V lost 5 bases and J 1 base, leaving 5 bases between the germline ends. CDR3 length: 12 amino acids. Germline CDR1 SEHNR, CDR2 FQNEAQ (reference sequence). The CDR3 nucleotides read TGTGCCAGCAGCCGAGAGAACACTGAAGCTTTCTTT. This translates into CASSRENTEAFF.

The chain has TRBV18 and TRBJ2-3; perhaps TRBD1 as D (5 bases). This CDR3 is 13 amino acids long. CDR1 and CDR2 (germline): KGHSH, LQKENI. Trimming took off 2 bases at V and 5 bases at J, with 8 bases between the two ends. The CDR3 nucleotides are TGTGCCAGCTCACCAGGGGCATTAGATACGCAGTATTTT. As protein: CASSPGALDTQYF.

The rearrangement links TRBV5-4 to TRBJ2-7; TRBD1 aligns across 8 bases. The ends lost 3 bases at V and 1 base at J; junction bases unmatched: 6. Looked up from germline, CDR1 is SGHNT and CDR2 is YYREEE (reference sequence). The CDR3 consists of 15 residues. In DNA, the CDR3 is TGTGCCAGCAGCTCAGGACAGGGAATTTCCTACGAGCAGTACTTC. This gives the protein CASSSGQGISYEQYF.

The V gene is TRBV7-9, the J gene TRBJ1-4, with TRBD1 identical over 8 bases. This CDR3 region has 15 residues. V lost 5 bases and J lost 7; bases outside the gene matches: 9. CDR1 and CDR2 from the germline V gene are SEHNR and FQNEAQ (reference sequence). This CDR3 reads CASSPMARGREKLFF. CDR3 DNA sequence: TGTGCCAGCAGCCCCATGGCCAGGGGGCGTGAAAAACTGTTTTTT.